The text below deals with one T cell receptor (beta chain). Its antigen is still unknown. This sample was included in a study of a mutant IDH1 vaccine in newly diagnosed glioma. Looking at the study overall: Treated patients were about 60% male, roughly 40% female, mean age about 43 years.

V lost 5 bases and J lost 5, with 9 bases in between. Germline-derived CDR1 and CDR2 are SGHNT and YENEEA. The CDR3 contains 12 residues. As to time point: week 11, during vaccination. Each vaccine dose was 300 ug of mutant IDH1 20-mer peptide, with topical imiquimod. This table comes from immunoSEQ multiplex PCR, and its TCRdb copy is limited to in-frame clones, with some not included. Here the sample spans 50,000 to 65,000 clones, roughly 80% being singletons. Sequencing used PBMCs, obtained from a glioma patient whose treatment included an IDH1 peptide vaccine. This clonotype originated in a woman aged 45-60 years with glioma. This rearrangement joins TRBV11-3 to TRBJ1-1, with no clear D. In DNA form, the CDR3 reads TGTGCCAGCAGCCGGAGTGGGACTGAAGCTTTCTTT. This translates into CASSRSGTEAFF.